Listed below are T cell receptor beta chains from one sample, sequenced in a study of cytomegalovirus exposure and HLA in healthy donors. TCRdb's copy holds only in-frame clones and misses some; the assay was immunoSEQ multiplex PCR. The table records 150,000 to 200,000 clones, approximately 85% of them present only once. Material for sequencing was PBMCs. These receptors were obtained from a man in his late teens or twenties in good health and CMV-seropositive. CDR3s include the opening cysteine and the closing phenylalanine or tryptophan. D genes are given only for firm matches. Clone size, where shown, is once, few, many, or a class for clones that have expanded.

CDR3aa | CDR3nt | j_gene | abundance | d_gene | v_gene
CASSKEGLRRTDTQYF | TGTGCCAGCAGCAAAGAGGGACTCCGGCGCACAGATACGCAGTATTTT | TRBJ2-3 | once | . | TRBV9
CATGSTPGTGELFF | TGTGCCACCGGGAGTACCCCGGGGACCGGGGAGCTGTTTTTT | TRBJ2-2 | . | . | TRBV6-1
CAIIEQGTGELFF | TGTGCCATCATAGAACAGGGTACCGGGGAGCTGTTTTTT | TRBJ2-2 | . | . | TRBV19
CASVLGRNSNQPQHF | TGTGCCAGCGTACTCGGGAGAAATAGCAATCAGCCCCAGCATTTT | TRBJ1-5 | . | . | TRBV28
CASSPDSGGHEETQYF | TGTGCCAGCAGCCCGGATAGCGGGGGGCACGAGGAGACCCAGTACTTC | TRBJ2-5 | . | TRBD2 | TRBV7-8
CASSYSPGQAAVEQYF | TGTGCCAGCAGTTACTCCCCGGGACAGGCCGCTGTCGAGCAGTACTTC | TRBJ2-7 | . | TRBD1 | TRBV6-5
CASSGVMNTEAFF | TGTGCCAGCAGCGGAGTCATGAACACTGAAGCTTTCTTT | TRBJ1-1 | . | . | TRBV9
CATSRGGLAKNIQYF | TGTGCCACCAGCAGGGGGGGTCTAGCCAAAAACATTCAGTACTTC | TRBJ2-4 | . | . | TRBV15
CASSSRQSNYGYTF | TGTGCCAGCAGCTCCCGACAGAGCAACTATGGCTACACCTTC | TRBJ1-2 | . | . | TRBV7-8
CASSLAGRGVAQYF | TGTGCCAGCAGTTTAGCGGGGCGGGGGGTAGCGCAGTACTTC | TRBJ2-5 | . | TRBD2 | TRBV27
CASSPVAGGYSNEQFF | TGTGCCAGCAGCCCGGTAGCGGGGGGGTACTCCAATGAGCAGTTCTTC | TRBJ2-1 | . | TRBD2 | TRBV7-6
CASSFGTVAEQYF | TGTGCCAGCAGCTTCGGGACAGTCGCCGAGCAGTACTTC | TRBJ2-7 | . | TRBD1 | TRBV7-9
CASSQGAGTGAYNEQFF | TGCGCCAGCAGCCAAGGGGCCGGGACTGGTGCTTACAATGAGCAGTTCTTC | TRBJ2-1 | . | . | TRBV4-3
CASSKASGVLYNEQFF | TGTGCCAGCAGCAAAGCGTCGGGGGTCCTCTACAATGAGCAGTTCTTC | TRBJ2-1 | . | . | TRBV21-1
CASSPTDYEQYF | TGTGCCAGCAGCCCGACAGACTACGAGCAGTACTTC | TRBJ2-7 | few | . | TRBV7-9
CASSLDPTAQNYGYTF | TGTGCCAGCAGCTTAGACCCGACAGCGCAGAACTATGGCTACACCTTC | TRBJ1-2 | . | . | TRBV7-8
CSVEDTRRSYEQYF | TGCAGCGTTGAAGATACCCGCCGTAGCTACGAGCAGTACTTC | TRBJ2-7 | . | . | TRBV29-1
CAWSVPGGRYEQYF | TGTGCCTGGAGTGTACCTGGGGGCAGGTACGAGCAGTACTTC | TRBJ2-7 | . | . | TRBV30
CASSLDLGYTGELFF | TGTGCCAGCAGCTTAGATCTAGGTTACACCGGGGAGCTGTTTTTT | TRBJ2-2 | . | . | TRBV11-2
CATSSLAMTSSYEQYF | TGTGCCACCAGCAGCCTAGCCATGACTAGCTCCTACGAGCAGTACTTC | TRBJ2-7 | . | . | TRBV15
CASSILRDRDNPLHF | TGTGCCAGCAGCATACTCCGGGACAGGGATAACCCCCTCCACTTT | TRBJ1-6 | . | TRBD1 | TRBV13
CASSLAPSGGDNEQFF | TGCGCCAGCAGCTTGGCCCCTAGCGGGGGGGACAATGAGCAGTTCTTC | TRBJ2-1 | few | TRBD2 | TRBV5-1
CASSYSFDRGDTQYF | TGTGCCAGCAGTTACTCCTTCGACCGGGGTGATACGCAGTATTTT | TRBJ2-3 | . | . | TRBV6-5
CATSRAGVLVYEQYF | TGTGCCACCAGCAGAGCAGGGGTCCTCGTCTACGAGCAGTACTTC | TRBJ2-7 | . | . | TRBV15
CASSLARGSQPQHF | TGCGCCAGCAGCTTGGCCCGGGGGTCTCAGCCCCAGCATTTT | TRBJ1-5 | . | . | TRBV5-1
CASSSGAKNIQYF | TGTGCCAGCAGTAGCGGCGCCAAAAACATTCAGTACTTC | TRBJ2-4 | . | . | TRBV6-5
CASSRWTGNTEAFF | TGTGCCAGCAGCCGGTGGACAGGTAACACTGAAGCTTTCTTT | TRBJ1-1 | . | TRBD1 | TRBV6-5
CASSLSGFQETQYF | TGTGCCAGCAGCCTTAGCGGTTTCCAAGAGACCCAGTACTTC | TRBJ2-5 | . | . | TRBV7-9
CASREAGLAKNIQYF | TGCGCCAGCAGGGAAGCGGGGTTAGCCAAAAACATTCAGTACTTC | TRBJ2-4 | . | TRBD2 | TRBV5-1
CASSLLGRGDQPQHF | TGTGCCAGCAGCTTGTTGGGGCGCGGGGATCAGCCCCAGCATTTT | TRBJ1-5 | . | . | TRBV5-6
CASSIVPVEANYGYTF | TGTGCCAGTAGTATAGTGCCGGTGGAGGCGAACTATGGCTACACCTTC | TRBJ1-2 | . | . | TRBV19